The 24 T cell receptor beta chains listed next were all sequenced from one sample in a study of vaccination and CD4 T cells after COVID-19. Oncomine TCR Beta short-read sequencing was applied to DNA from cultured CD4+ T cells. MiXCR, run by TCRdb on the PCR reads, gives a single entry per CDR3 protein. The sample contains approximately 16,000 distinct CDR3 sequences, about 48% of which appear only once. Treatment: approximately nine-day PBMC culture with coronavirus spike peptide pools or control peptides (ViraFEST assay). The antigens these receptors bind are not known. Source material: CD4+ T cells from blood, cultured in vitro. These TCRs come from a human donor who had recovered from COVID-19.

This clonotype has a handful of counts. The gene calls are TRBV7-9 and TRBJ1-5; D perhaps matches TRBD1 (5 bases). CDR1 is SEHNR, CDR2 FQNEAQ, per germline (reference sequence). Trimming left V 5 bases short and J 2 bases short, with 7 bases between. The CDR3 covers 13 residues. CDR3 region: CASSQGGNQPQHF. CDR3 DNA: TGTGCCAGCAGCCAAGGGGGCAATCAGCCCCAGCATTTT.

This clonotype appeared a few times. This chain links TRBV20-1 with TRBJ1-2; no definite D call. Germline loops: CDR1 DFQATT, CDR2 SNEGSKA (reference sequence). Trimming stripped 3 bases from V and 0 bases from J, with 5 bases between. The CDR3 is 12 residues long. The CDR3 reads CSASVANYGYTF. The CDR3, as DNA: TGCAGTGCTAGCGTTGCTAACTATGGCTACACCTTC.

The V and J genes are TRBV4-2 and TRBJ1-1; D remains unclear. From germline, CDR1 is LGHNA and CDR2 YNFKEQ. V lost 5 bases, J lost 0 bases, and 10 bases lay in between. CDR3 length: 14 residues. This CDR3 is CASSNRPMNTEAFF. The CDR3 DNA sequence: TGTGCCAGCAGCAACCGACCCATGAACACTGAAGCTTTCTTT.

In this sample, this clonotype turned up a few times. The CDR3 bases are TGTGCCAGCAGCTTAATGACAGGGGGCGAGCCTGGCTACACCTTC. It encodes CASSLMTGGEPGYTF. This chain connects TRBV7-2 to TRBJ1-2, with 10 positions matching TRBD1. J was trimmed by 7 bases and V by 2 bases; bases with no gene match: 7. Looked up from germline, CDR1 is SGHTA and CDR2 is FQGNSA. This CDR3 spans 15 amino acids.

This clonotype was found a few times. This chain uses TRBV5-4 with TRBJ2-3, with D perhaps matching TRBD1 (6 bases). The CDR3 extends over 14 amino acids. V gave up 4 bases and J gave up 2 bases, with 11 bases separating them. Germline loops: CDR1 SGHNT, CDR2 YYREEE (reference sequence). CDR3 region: CASSPTGHTDTQYF. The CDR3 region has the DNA TGTGCCAGCAGCCCTACAGGGCACACAGATACGCAGTATTTT.

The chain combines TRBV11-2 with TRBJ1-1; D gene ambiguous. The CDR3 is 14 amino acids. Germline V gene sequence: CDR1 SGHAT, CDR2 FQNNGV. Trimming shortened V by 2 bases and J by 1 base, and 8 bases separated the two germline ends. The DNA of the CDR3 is TGTGCCAGCAGCTTAACGCTGGCGAACACTGAAGCTTTCTTT. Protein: CASSLTLANTEAFF.

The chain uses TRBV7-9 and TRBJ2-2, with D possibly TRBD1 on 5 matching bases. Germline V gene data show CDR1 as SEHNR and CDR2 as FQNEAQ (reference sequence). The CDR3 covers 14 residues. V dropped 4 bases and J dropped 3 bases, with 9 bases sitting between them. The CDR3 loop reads CASSSQGYTGELFF. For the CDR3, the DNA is TGTGCCAGCAGCTCCCAGGGTTACACCGGGGAGCTGTTTTTT.

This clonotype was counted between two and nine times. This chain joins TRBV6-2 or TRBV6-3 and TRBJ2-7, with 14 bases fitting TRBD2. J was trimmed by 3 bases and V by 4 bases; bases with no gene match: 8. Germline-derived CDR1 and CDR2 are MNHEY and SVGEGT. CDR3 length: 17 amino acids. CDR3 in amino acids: CASSWVPTSGRDYEQYF. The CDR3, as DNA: TGTGCCAGCAGTTGGGTACCGACTAGCGGGAGGGACTACGAGCAGTACTTC.

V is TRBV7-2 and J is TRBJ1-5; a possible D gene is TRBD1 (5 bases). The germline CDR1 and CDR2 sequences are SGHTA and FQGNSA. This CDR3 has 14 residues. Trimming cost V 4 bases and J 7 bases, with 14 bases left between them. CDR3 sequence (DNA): TGTGCCAGCAGCTCATACAGGATAAACCAGCCCCAGCATTTT. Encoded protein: CASSSYRINQPQHF.

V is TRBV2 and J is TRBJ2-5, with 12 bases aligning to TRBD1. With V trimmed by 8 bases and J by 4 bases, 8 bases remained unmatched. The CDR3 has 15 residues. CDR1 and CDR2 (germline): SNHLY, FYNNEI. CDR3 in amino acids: CASAGTGGRGETQYF. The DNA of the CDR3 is TGTGCCAGCGCTGGGACAGGGGGCCGTGGAGAGACCCAGTACTTC. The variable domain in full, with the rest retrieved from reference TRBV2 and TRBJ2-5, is EPEVTQTPSHQVTQMGQEVILRCVPISNHLYFYWYRQILGQKVEFLVSFYNNEISEKSEIFDDQFSVERPDGSNFTLKIRSTKLEDSAMYFCASAGTGGRGETQYFGPGTRLLVL.

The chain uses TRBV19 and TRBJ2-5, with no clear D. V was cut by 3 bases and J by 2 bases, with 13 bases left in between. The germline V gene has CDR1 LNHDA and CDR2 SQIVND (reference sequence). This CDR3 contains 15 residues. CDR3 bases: TGTGCCAGTAGTATCACTTCAGTGGCGCAAGAGACCCAGTACTTC. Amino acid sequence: CASSITSVAQETQYF.

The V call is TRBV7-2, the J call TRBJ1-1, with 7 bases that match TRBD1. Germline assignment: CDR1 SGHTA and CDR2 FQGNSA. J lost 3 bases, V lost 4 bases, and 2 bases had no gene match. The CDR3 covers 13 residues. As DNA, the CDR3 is TGTGCCAGCAGCTCCAGGGGGGACACTGAAGCTTTCTTT. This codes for CASSSRGDTEAFF.

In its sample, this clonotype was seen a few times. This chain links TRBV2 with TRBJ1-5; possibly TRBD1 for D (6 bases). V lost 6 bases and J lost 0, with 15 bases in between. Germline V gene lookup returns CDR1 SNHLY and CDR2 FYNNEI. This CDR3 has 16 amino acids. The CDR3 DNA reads TGTGCCAGCAGGGGGGCAGGGCTATATAGCAATCAGCCCCAGCATTTT. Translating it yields CASRGAGLYSNQPQHF.

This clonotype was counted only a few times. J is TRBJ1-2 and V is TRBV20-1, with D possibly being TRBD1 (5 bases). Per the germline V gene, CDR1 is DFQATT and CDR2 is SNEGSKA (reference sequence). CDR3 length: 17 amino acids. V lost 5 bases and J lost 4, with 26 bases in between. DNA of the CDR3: TGCAGTGCTCTCCCACTCGGGGTGGGGCTGGATGGCTATGGCTACACCTTC. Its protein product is CSALPLGVGLDGYGYTF.

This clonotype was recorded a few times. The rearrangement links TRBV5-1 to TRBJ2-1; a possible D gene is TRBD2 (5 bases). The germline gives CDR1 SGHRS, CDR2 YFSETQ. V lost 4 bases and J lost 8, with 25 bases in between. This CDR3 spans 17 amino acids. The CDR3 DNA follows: TGCGCCAGCAGCCGAGGTGATACTAGGGCGCATTTCCATGAGCAGTTCTTC. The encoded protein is CASSRGDTRAHFHEQFF.

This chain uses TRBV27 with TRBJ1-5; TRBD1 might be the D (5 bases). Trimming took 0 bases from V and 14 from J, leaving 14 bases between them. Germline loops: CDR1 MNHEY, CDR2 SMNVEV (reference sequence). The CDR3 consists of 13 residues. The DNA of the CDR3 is TGTGCCAGCAGTTTATCGATACAGGCTAGCAAGCATTTT. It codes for CASSLSIQASKHF.

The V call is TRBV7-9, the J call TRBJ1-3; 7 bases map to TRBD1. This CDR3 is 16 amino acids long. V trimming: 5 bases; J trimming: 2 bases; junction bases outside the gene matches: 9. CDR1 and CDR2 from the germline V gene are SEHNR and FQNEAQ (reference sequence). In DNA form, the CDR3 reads TGTGCCAGCAGCCCAGTCTCAGGGGGAGCTGGAAACACCATATATTTT. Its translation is CASSPVSGGAGNTIYF.

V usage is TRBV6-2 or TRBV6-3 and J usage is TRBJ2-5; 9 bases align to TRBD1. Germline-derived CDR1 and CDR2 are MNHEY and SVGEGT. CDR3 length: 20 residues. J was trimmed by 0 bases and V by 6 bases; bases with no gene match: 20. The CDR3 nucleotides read TGTGCCAGCAGCCCTCCCTCCTACAACCTCGGACAGGGGTACCAAGAGACCCAGTACTTC. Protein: CASSPPSYNLGQGYQETQYF.

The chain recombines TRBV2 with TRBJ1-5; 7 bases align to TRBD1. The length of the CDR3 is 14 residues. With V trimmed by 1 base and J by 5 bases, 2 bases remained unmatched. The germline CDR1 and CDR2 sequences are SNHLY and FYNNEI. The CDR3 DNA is TGTGCCAGCAGTGAAGGGACAGGACATCAGCCCCAGCATTTT. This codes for CASSEGTGHQPQHF. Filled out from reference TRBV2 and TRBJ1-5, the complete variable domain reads EPEVTQTPSHQVTQMGQEVILRCVPISNHLYFYWYRQILGQKVEFLVSFYNNEISEKSEIFDDQFSVERPDGSNFTLKIRSTKLEDSAMYFCASSEGTGHQPQHFGDGTRLSIL.

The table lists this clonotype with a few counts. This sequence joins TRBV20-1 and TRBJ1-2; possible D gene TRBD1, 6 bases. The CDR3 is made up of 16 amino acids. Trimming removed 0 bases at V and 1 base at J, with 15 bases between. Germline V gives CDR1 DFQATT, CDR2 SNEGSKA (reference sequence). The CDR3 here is CSARDTGTLINYGYTF. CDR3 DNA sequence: TGCAGTGCTAGAGATACCGGGACACTCATTAACTATGGCTACACCTTC.

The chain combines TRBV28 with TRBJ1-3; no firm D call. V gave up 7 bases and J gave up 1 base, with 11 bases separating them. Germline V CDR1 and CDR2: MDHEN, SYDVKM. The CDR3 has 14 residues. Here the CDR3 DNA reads TGTGCCAGCACCACCGGAGGGTCTGGAAACACCATATATTTT. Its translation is CASTTGGSGNTIYF.

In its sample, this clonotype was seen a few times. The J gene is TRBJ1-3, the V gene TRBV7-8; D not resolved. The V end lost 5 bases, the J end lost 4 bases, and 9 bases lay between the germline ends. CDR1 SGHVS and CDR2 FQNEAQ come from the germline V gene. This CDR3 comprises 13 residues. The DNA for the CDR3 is TGTGCCAGCAGCGTTAAACAGGGAAACACCATATATTTT. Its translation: CASSVKQGNTIYF.

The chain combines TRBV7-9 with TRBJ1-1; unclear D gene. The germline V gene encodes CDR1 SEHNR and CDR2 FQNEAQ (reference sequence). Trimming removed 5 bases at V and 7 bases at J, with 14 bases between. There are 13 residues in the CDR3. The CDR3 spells CASSPGWGLEAFF. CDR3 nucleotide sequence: TGTGCCAGCAGCCCCGGGTGGGGTCTTGAAGCTTTCTTT.

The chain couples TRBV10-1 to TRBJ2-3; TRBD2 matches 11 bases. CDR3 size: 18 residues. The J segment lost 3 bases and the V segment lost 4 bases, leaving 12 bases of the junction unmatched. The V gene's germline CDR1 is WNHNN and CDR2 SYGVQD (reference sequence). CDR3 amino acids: CASSAVNALAGGTDTQYF. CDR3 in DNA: TGCGCCAGCAGTGCCGTCAATGCCCTAGCGGGAGGAACAGATACGCAGTATTTT.